The rows below give T cell receptor beta chains drawn from one sample of a study of blood T cells in healthy people across ages. TCRdb independently ran MiXCR on the 5' RACE reads; one entry per CDR3 protein. The top ten hold around 4% of the sample, which has about 1.5 million distinct CDR3 sequences, less than 45% seen once. The material sequenced was blood. The origin of the receptors is a woman between 18 and 29 years old in good health. Each CDR3 is given with its conserved first and last residue. D genes are given only for firm matches.

CSARDPGDNYNEQVF,TRBJ2-1,-,TRBV20-1
CASSQDLRGEKLFF,TRBJ1-4,-,TRBV7-2
CASSLGARGTDTQYF,TRBJ2-3,-,TRBV7-2
CASSFSGIHTDTQYF,TRBJ2-3,-,TRBV5-1
CSVERPPEQFF,TRBJ2-1,-,TRBV29-1
CASSPGGSWGYTF,TRBJ1-2,-,TRBV18
CASRGGNEKLFF,TRBJ1-4,-,TRBV2
CASSRSRGKVATQYF,TRBJ2-5,-,TRBV6-2/TRBV6-3
CASSSGTGETGELFF,TRBJ2-2,TRBD1,TRBV13
CASSYGPGSDNQPQHF,TRBJ1-5,-,TRBV6-5
CATNVIRRGRWTGELFF,TRBJ2-2,-,TRBV15
CSARDLTGSSYEQYF,TRBJ2-7,-,TRBV20-1
CASSVPGGTGDTQYF,TRBJ2-3,TRBD2,TRBV9
CASSRGGQGVTDTQYF,TRBJ2-3,-,TRBV4-3
CASSLPGLNTGELFF,TRBJ2-2,TRBD2,TRBV7-2
CASSLSVRAGETQYF,TRBJ2-5,-,TRBV28
CASSFGTSGVTDTQYF,TRBJ2-3,TRBD2,TRBV7-6
CASSGPHYNQPQHF,TRBJ1-5,-,TRBV25-1
CSVGQVLSYEQYF,TRBJ2-7,-,TRBV29-1
CAVRALGYEQFF,TRBJ2-1,-,TRBV7-7
CASSIFQTDTQYF,TRBJ2-3,-,TRBV19
CSARDPWTGDFNEQFF,TRBJ2-1,TRBD1,TRBV20-1
CASTAGQTETQYF,TRBJ2-5,-,TRBV12-3/TRBV12-4
CASSQDPGTYNEQYF,-,-,TRBV3-1
CASSQDNGAGNYGYTF,TRBJ1-2,-,TRBV4-3